This T cell receptor beta chain derives from a study of T cells in Graves' hyperthyroidism and ophthalmopathy. Findings of the study overall: From stable hyperthyroidism, ophthalmopathy was set apart by a 13 V-J model.

For Graves' hyperthyroidism to be stable, ophthalmopathy could not progress within 18 months. This clonotype was observed a handful of times. Its specificity is not known. The CDR3 has 13 residues. The V end lost 7 bases, the J end lost 1 base, and 13 bases lay between the germline ends. The V gene's germline CDR1 is SQVTM and CDR2 ANQGSEA. Template material for amplifying TCR beta CDR3 regions consisted of RNA transcripts. With the HTBI primer set, the TCR CDR3 went through a first round of RT-PCR. In TCRdb, the multiplex PCR reads were re-called with MiXCR into one record per CDR3 protein. The profile shows 700,000 to 950,000 distinct CDR3 sequences, roughly a third of them singletons.

The specimen sequenced was blood. This sequence was found in a middle-aged woman with Graves' hyperthyroidism. The chain couples TRBV29-1 to TRBJ1-1; tentative D call: TRBD1 (6 bases). The CDR3 loop is CSGQRQENTEAFF. CDR3 nucleotides: TGCAGCGGTCAACGACAGGAGAACACTGAAGCTTTCTTT. The full variable domain, in which reference TRBV29-1 and TRBJ1-1 provide the parts outside the CDR3, is SAVISQKPSRDICQRGTSLTIQCQVDSQVTMMFWYRQQPGQSLTLIATANQGSEATYESGFVIDKFPISRPNLTFSTLTVSNMSPEDSSIYLCSGQRQENTEAFFGQGTRLTVV.